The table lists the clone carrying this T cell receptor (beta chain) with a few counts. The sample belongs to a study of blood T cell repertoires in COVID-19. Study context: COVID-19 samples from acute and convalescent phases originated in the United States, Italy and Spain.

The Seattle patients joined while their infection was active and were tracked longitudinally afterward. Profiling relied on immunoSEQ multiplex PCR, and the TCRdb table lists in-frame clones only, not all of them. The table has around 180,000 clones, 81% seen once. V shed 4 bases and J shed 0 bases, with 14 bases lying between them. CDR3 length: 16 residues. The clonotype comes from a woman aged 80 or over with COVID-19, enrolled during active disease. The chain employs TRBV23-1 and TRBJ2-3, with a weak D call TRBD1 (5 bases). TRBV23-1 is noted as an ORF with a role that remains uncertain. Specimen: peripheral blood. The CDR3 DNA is TGCGCCAGCAGTCCACCGCAGGGAACTAGCACAGATACGCAGTATTTT. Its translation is CASSPPQGTSTDTQYF.